The subject of this entry is one T cell receptor beta chain. This entry is derived from a study of blood T cells in healthy people across ages. Germline loops: CDR1 DFQATT, CDR2 SNEGSKA (reference sequence). The CDR3 totals 14 residues. Trimming at V came to 6 bases and at J to 2 bases, leaving 9 bases not matched to a gene. Donors gave ten milliliters of peripheral blood apiece. The second PCR ran roughly 6 to 11 cycles with a sample-barcoded 5' primer and J-beta primers. TCRdb redid the calling of the 5' RACE reads with MiXCR, one entry per CDR3 protein. The sample has approximately 800,000 distinct CDR3 sequences; about 42% are singletons.

The sequenced sample consisted of blood. This TCR derives from a man at least 80 years old in good health. The chain is built from TRBV20-1 and TRBJ2-7; TRBD2 matches 8 bases. The CDR3 DNA is TGCAGTGCCGGAGGACTAGCTCCGCCCTACGAGCAGTACTTC. Protein: CSAGGLAPPYEQYF.